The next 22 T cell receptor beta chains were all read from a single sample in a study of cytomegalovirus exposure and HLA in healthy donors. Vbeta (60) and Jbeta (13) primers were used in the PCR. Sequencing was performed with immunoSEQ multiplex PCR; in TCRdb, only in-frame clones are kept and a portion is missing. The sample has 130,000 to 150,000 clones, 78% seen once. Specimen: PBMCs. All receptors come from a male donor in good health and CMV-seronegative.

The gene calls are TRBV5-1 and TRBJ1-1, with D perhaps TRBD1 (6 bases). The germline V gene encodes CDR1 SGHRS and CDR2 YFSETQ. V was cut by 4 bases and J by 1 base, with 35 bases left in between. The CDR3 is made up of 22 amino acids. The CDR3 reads CASSPGRLGSRGVKLGNTEAFF. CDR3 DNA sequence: TGCGCCAGCAGCCCCGGACGGCTAGGTAGCAGGGGTGTAAAATTGGGGAACACTGAAGCTTTCTTT.

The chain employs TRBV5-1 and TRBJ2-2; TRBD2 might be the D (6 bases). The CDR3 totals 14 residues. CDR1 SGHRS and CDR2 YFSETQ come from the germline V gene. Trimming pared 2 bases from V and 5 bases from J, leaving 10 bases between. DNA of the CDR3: TGCGCCAGCAGCTTCGATGCGGGGACCGGGGAGCTGTTTTTT. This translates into CASSFDAGTGELFF.

The CDR3: CASSPEQGLTGELFF. In DNA form, the CDR3 reads TGTGCCAGCAGCCCGGAACAGGGATTAACCGGGGAGCTGTTTTTT. The chain links TRBV6-5 to TRBJ2-2; a possible D gene is TRBD1 (6 bases). Trimming removed 6 bases from V and 5 bases from J, with 16 bases in between. Looked up from germline, CDR1 is MNHEY and CDR2 is SVGAGI. This CDR3 comprises 15 residues.

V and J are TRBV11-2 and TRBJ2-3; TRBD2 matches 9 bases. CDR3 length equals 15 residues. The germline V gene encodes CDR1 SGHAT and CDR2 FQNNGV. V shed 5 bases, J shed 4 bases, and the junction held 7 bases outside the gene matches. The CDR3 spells CASSPAGGFADTQYF. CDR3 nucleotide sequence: TGTGCCAGCAGCCCTGCGGGGGGGTTTGCAGATACGCAGTATTTT.

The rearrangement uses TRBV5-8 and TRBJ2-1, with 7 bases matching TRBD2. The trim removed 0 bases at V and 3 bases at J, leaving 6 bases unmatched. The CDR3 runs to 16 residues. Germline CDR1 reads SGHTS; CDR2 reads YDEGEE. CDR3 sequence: CASSLDQAGSYNEQFF. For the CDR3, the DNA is TGTGCCAGCAGCTTGGATCAAGCGGGAAGCTACAATGAGCAGTTCTTC.

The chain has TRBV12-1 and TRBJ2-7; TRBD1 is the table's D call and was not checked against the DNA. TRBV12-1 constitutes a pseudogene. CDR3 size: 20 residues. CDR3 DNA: TGTGCCAGCAGCTTTGCGCCGAACAGGGACAGGGTCAGATCGGTCTACGAGCAGTACTTC. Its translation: CASSFAPNRDRVRSVYEQYF.

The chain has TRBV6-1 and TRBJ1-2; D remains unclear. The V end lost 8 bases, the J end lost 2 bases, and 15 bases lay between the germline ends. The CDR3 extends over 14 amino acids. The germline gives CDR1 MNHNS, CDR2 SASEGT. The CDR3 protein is CASSAERLNYGYTF. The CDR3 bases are TGTGCCAGCTCCGCCGAGCGGTTAAACTATGGCTACACCTTC.

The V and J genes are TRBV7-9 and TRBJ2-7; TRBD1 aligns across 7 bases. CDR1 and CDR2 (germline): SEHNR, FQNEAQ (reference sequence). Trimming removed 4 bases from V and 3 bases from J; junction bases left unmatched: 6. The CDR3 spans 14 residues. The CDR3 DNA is TGTGCCAGCAGCTCCACCGGGACAGTCTACGAGCAGTACTTC. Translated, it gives CASSSTGTVYEQYF. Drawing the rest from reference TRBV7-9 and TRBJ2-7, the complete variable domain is DTGVSQNPRHKITKRGQNVTFRCDPISEHNRLYWYRQTLGQGPEFLTYFQNEAQLEKSRLLSDRFSAERPKGSFSTLEIQRTEQGDSAMYLCASSSTGTVYEQYFGPGTRLTVT.

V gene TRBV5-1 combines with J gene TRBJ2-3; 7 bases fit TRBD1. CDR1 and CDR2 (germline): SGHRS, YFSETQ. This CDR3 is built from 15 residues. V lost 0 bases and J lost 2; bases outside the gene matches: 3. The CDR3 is CASSLGDRDTDTQYF. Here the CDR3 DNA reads TGCGCCAGCAGCTTGGGAGACAGGGACACAGATACGCAGTATTTT.

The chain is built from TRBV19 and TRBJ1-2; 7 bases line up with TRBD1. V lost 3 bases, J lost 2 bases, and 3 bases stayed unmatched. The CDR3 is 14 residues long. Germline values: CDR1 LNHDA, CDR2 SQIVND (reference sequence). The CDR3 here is CASSIGRGNYGYTF. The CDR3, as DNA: TGTGCCAGTAGTATCGGCAGGGGGAACTATGGCTACACCTTC.

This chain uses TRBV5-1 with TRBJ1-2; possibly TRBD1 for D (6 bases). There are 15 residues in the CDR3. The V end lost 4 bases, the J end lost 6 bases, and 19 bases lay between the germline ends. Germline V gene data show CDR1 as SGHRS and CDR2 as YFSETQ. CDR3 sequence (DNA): TGCGCCAGCAGCCCCTGGACAGAAGGGCTTAATGGCTACACCTTC. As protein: CASSPWTEGLNGYTF.

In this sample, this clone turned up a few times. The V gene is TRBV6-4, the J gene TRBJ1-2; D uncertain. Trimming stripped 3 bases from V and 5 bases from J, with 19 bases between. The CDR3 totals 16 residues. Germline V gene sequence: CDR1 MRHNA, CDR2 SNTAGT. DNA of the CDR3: TGTGCCAGCAGTGAAACCCCACAGCCTTTTGCTTATGGCTACACCTTC. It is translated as CASSETPQPFAYGYTF.

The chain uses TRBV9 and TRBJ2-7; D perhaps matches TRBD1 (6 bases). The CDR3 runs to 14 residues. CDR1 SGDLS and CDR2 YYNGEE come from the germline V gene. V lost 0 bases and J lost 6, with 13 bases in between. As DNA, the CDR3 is TGTGCCAGCAGCGTAGGGGCAGGGGCATTCGAGCAGTACTTC. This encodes CASSVGAGAFEQYF.

CDR3 sequence (DNA): TGTGCCAGCAGCTTGGCTGGGCCCCTCAATTCGGCCCAGTACTTC. It is translated as CASSLAGPLNSAQYF. The genes are TRBV5-6 and TRBJ2-5; D ambiguous. Germline V CDR1 and CDR2: SGHDT, YYEEEE. V shed 0 bases and J shed 9 bases, with 18 bases lying between them. The length of the CDR3 is 15 residues.

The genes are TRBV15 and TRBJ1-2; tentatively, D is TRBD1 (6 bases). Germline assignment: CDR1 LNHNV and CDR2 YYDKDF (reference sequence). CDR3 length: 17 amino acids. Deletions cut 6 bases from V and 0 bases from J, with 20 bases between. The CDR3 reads CATRPPRSQGTNYGYTF. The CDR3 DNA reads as TGTGCCACCAGGCCCCCGCGGTCTCAGGGGACTAACTATGGCTACACCTTC.

CDR3: CATSIGTSGNREQYF. The CDR3 DNA sequence: TGTGCCACCAGCATCGGAACTAGCGGGAATCGCGAGCAGTACTTC. This chain connects TRBV15 to TRBJ2-7; the match to TRBD2 covers 10 bases. From germline, CDR1 is LNHNV and CDR2 YYDKDF (reference sequence). Trimming took 4 bases from V and 6 from J; bases not matched to a gene: 9. The CDR3 totals 15 residues.

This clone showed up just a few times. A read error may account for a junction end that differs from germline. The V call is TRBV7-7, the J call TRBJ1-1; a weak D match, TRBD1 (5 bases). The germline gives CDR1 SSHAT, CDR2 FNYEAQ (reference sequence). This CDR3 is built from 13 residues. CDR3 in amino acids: CASSLQEDTEAFF. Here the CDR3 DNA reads TGTGCTAGCAGCTTACAGGAGGACACTGAAGCTTTCTTT.

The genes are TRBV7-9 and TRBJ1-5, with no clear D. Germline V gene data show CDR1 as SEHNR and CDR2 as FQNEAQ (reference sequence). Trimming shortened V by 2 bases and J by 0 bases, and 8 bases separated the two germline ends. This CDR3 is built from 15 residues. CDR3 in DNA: TGTGCCAGCAGCTTATTCGGTGATAGCAATCAGCCCCAGCATTTT. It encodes CASSLFGDSNQPQHF.

The CDR3 sequence is CASSEDRGQGVAFF. The CDR3 nucleotides read TGTGCCAGCAGTGAAGATAGGGGACAGGGGGTAGCTTTCTTT. This chain uses TRBV2 with TRBJ1-1; 11 bases line up with TRBD1. Looked up from germline, CDR1 is SNHLY and CDR2 is FYNNEI. CDR3 length equals 14 residues. Germline trimming cut 1 base from V and 10 bases from J; bases unmatched to any gene: 5.

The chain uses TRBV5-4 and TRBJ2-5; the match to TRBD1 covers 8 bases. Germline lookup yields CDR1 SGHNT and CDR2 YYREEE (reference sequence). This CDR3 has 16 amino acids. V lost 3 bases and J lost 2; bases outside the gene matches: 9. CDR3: CASSSAEDRGQETQYF. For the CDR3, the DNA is TGTGCCAGCAGCTCCGCCGAAGACAGGGGACAAGAGACCCAGTACTTC.

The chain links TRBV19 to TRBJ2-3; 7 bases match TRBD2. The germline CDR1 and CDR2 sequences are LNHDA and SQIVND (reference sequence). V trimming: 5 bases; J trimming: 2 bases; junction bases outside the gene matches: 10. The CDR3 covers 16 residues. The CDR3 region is CASSGPERDPTDTQYF. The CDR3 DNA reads TGTGCCAGTAGTGGACCAGAGCGGGACCCCACAGATACGCAGTATTTT.

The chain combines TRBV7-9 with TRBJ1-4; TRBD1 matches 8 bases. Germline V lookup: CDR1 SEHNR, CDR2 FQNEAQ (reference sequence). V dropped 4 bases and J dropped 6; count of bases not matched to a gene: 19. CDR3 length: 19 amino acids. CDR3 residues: CASSYFGQGAPRIDEKLFF. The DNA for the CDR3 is TGTGCCAGCAGCTATTTCGGTCAGGGGGCGCCGCGAATTGATGAAAAACTGTTTTTT. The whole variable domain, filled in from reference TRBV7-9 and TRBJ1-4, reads DTGVSQNPRHKITKRGQNVTFRCDPISEHNRLYWYRQTLGQGPEFLTYFQNEAQLEKSRLLSDRFSAERPKGSFSTLEIQRTEQGDSAMYLCASSYFGQGAPRIDEKLFFGSGTQLSVL.